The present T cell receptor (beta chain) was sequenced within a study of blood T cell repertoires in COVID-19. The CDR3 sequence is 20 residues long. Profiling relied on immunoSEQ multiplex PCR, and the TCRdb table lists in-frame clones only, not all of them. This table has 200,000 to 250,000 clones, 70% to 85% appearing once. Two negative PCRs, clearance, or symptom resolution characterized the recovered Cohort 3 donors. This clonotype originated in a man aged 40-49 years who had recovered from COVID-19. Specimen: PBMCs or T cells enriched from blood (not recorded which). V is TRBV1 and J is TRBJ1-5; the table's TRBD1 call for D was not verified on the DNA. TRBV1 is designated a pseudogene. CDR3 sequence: CTSSQESSRDRLYSNQPQHF. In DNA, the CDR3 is TGCACCAGCAGCCAAGAGAGTAGTCGGGACAGACTTTATAGCAATCAGCCCCAGCATTTT.